These 29 T cell receptor beta chains share one sample of origin, sequenced in a study of cytomegalovirus exposure and HLA in healthy donors. Primers included in the PCR were 60 Vbeta and 13 Jbeta primers. Clones were read by immunoSEQ multiplex PCR, and TCRdb kept only the in-frame ones, dropping some. The table shows 150,000 to 200,000 clones, with about three quarters occurring only once. Specimen: PBMCs. These receptor sequences come from a woman between 45 and 60 years old in good health and CMV-seropositive.

This clone appeared a single time. The CDR3 region is CASSLGLAGGVDEQYF. CDR3 nucleotides: TGCGCCAGCAGCTTGGGACTAGCGGGAGGTGTAGACGAGCAGTACTTC. The V call is TRBV5-1, the J call TRBJ2-7, with 13 nucleotides matching TRBD2. Germline CDR1 and CDR2: SGHRS and YFSETQ. The CDR3 sequence is 16 residues long. J was trimmed by 5 bases and V by 0 bases; bases with no gene match: 5.

The V call is TRBV19, the J call TRBJ1-4; TRBD1 agrees at 7 bases. The germline CDR1 and CDR2 sequences are LNHDA and SQIVND (reference sequence). Losses at the gene ends were 8 bases for V and 8 bases for J; bases not matched to a gene: 20. The length of the CDR3 is 17 residues. The CDR3, as DNA: TGTGCCAGTGGCCAGAACAGGGGCAGAGGGTTCGACGAAAAACTGTTTTTT. Its protein product is CASGQNRGRGFDEKLFF.

This chain joins TRBV15 and TRBJ2-1, with 9 bases aligning to TRBD1. The CDR3 is made up of 15 amino acids. The V gene end was trimmed by 3 bases and the J gene end by 4 bases; junction bases not matched to a gene: 4. The germline gives CDR1 LNHNV, CDR2 YYDKDF (reference sequence). The CDR3 nucleotides read TGTGCCACCAGCAGCTGGGGACAGGGTTACAATGAGCAGTTCTTC. Protein product: CATSSWGQGYNEQFF.

This clone was detected only a few times. The gene calls are TRBV28 and TRBJ2-2; 9 bases fit TRBD1. CDR1 and CDR2 (germline): MDHEN, SYDVKM. Trimming took 3 bases from V and 3 from J; bases not matched to a gene: 5. The CDR3 loop spans 16 amino acids. The CDR3 here is CASSLEQGAYTGELFF. CDR3 coding DNA: TGTGCCAGCAGTTTGGAACAGGGGGCGTACACCGGGGAGCTGTTTTTT.

The gene calls are TRBV11-3 and TRBJ2-6; possibly TRBD1 for D (5 bases). Trimming pared 2 bases from V and 3 bases from J, leaving 8 bases between. This CDR3 has 15 residues. Germline CDR1 reads SGHNT; CDR2 reads YENEEA. CDR3 amino acids: CASSLTQGGANVLTF. The CDR3 region has the DNA TGTGCCAGCAGCTTAACCCAGGGTGGGGCCAACGTCCTGACTTTC.

CDR3 protein: CASSSPPGQCYTF. DNA of the CDR3: TGTGCCAGCAGCTCTCCCCCGGGTCAGTGCTACACCTTC. The chain is built from TRBV11-2 and TRBJ1-2, with no clear D. This CDR3 comprises 13 residues. From germline, CDR1 is SGHAT and CDR2 FQNNGV. Trimming took 4 bases from V and 9 from J, leaving 15 bases between them.

This clone was picked up a small number of times. The chain couples TRBV2 to TRBJ1-2; D is uncertain. This CDR3 is built from 14 residues. Per the germline V gene, CDR1 is SNHLY and CDR2 is FYNNEI. Trimming took 2 bases from V and 2 from J, leaving 9 bases between them. CDR3 protein: CASSEYSGNYGYTF. The CDR3 region has the DNA TGTGCCAGCAGTGAATACAGTGGCAACTATGGCTACACCTTC. Looking up the rest from reference TRBV2 and TRBJ1-2 gives the full variable domain: EPEVTQTPSHQVTQMGQEVILRCVPISNHLYFYWYRQILGQKVEFLVSFYNNEISEKSEIFDDQFSVERPDGSNFTLKIRSTKLEDSAMYFCASSEYSGNYGYTFGSGTRLTVV.

The V and J genes are TRBV9 and TRBJ1-1, with 7 bases aligning to TRBD1. The V segment lost 0 bases and the J segment 4 bases; nucleotides outside the gene matches: 9. The CDR3 is made up of 16 amino acids. The germline V gene encodes CDR1 SGDLS and CDR2 YYNGEE. The CDR3 protein is CASSVAPAGGSTEAFF. For the CDR3, the DNA is TGTGCCAGCAGCGTAGCTCCGGCAGGGGGGAGCACTGAAGCTTTCTTT.

V gene TRBV6-5 combines with J gene TRBJ2-2; 9 nucleotides agree with TRBD1. V gave up 2 bases and J gave up 6 bases; unmatched junction bases: 4. The germline V gene has CDR1 MNHEY and CDR2 SVGAGI. The CDR3 extends over 15 amino acids. The CDR3 sequence: CASSYTRQGAGELFF. CDR3 DNA sequence: TGTGCCAGCAGTTACACACGACAGGGGGCCGGGGAGCTGTTTTTT.

V and J are TRBV7-8 and TRBJ2-3, with D possibly being TRBD2 (5 bases). CDR1 SGHVS and CDR2 FQNEAQ come from the germline V gene. The CDR3 runs to 16 residues. Deletions cut 5 bases from V and 4 bases from J, with 19 bases between. The DNA of the CDR3 is TGTGCCAGCAGCCCCCAAGGAGGCGCGGAGGCAGATACGCAGTATTTT. It translates to CASSPQGGAEADTQYF.

This clone was seen a handful of times. The chain links TRBV19 to TRBJ1-1; 8 nucleotides match TRBD1. J lost 6 bases, V lost 4 bases, and 7 bases had no gene match. Germline lookup yields CDR1 LNHDA and CDR2 SQIVND (reference sequence). This CDR3 has 14 amino acids. The CDR3: CASSTRDRRSEAFF. The CDR3 DNA follows: TGTGCCAGTAGTACCCGGGACAGGCGGTCTGAAGCTTTCTTT.

The V gene is TRBV5-4, the J gene TRBJ1-1; 10 nucleotides match TRBD1. Per the germline V gene, CDR1 is SGHNT and CDR2 is YYREEE (reference sequence). The CDR3 has 16 residues. V shed 4 bases and J 4 bases; nucleotides not matched to a gene: 10. The CDR3 nucleotides read TGTGCCAGCAGCCCTTTGCGGACAGGGGGGGGCACTGAAGCTTTCTTT. This codes for CASSPLRTGGGTEAFF.

V and J are TRBV9 and TRBJ2-5; D unresolved. Germline values: CDR1 SGDLS, CDR2 YYNGEE. The CDR3 is 11 residues long. Trimming pared 4 bases from V and 12 bases from J, leaving 13 bases between. CDR3 nucleotides: TGTGCCAGCAGCCCAGGCCTCACTGAGTACTTC. Translated: CASSPGLTEYF.

The chain is built from TRBV4-2 and TRBJ2-2, with D possibly matching TRBD1 (5 bases). Germline CDR1 and CDR2: LGHNA and YNFKEQ. This CDR3 has 15 amino acids. Trimming took off 0 bases at V and 3 bases at J, with 8 bases between the two ends. As DNA, the CDR3 is TGTGCCAGCAGCCAAGAGGAAGGGGACACCGGGGAGCTGTTTTTT. Its protein is CASSQEEGDTGELFF.

The chain links TRBV4-1 to TRBJ1-4; D gene ambiguous. Trimming took 1 base from V and 1 from J, leaving 7 bases between them. The CDR3 consists of 15 residues. Germline loops: CDR1 MGHRA, CDR2 YSYEKL. The CDR3 DNA reads as TGCGCCAGCAGCCAAGGAAGAGGAACTAATGAAAAACTGTTTTTT. This encodes CASSQGRGTNEKLFF.

The chain has TRBV27 and TRBJ2-2; 7 nucleotides align to TRBD1. The length of the CDR3 is 18 residues. Germline loops: CDR1 MNHEY, CDR2 SMNVEV (reference sequence). Trimming removed 0 bases from V and 0 bases from J; junction bases left unmatched: 7. CDR3 DNA sequence: TGTGCCAGCAGTTTATCGGTCCGGGACAGACCGAACACCGGGGAGCTGTTTTTT. Residues: CASSLSVRDRPNTGELFF.

The chain combines TRBV4-1 with TRBJ2-2; 11 nucleotides agree with TRBD2. V dropped 4 bases and J dropped 9; count of bases not matched to a gene: 13. The CDR3 spans 17 residues. The germline V gene has CDR1 MGHRA and CDR2 YSYEKL. The CDR3 DNA reads as TGCGCCAGCAGCCGCCGGGGGACTAGCGGTGGGTTGCGGGAGCTGTTTTTT. Translating gives CASSRRGTSGGLRELFF.

The chain couples TRBV4-2 to TRBJ2-7; TRBD2 aligns across 14 bases. Germline CDR1 is LGHNA and CDR2 is YNFKEQ. The CDR3 covers 16 residues. J was trimmed by 3 bases and V by 0 bases; bases with no gene match: 1. The CDR3 DNA reads TGTGCCAGCAGCCAAGAAGGGACTAGCGGGGGCTACGAGCAGTACTTC. Translated: CASSQEGTSGGYEQYF.

In this sample, this clone turned up a few times. The chain is built from TRBV11-3 and TRBJ1-2; the D gene is possibly TRBD1 (6 bases). Trimming removed 6 bases at V and 4 bases at J, with 15 bases between. Germline CDR1 and CDR2: SGHNT and YENEEA. This CDR3 region has 14 residues. CDR3 in DNA: TGTGCCAGCAGTATAAATACAGGGTTCTATGGCTACACCTTC. It yields the protein CASSINTGFYGYTF. The complete variable domain, with remaining parts taken from reference TRBV11-3 and TRBJ1-2, reads EAGVVQSPRYKIIEKKQPVAFWCNPISGHNTLYWYLQNLGQGPELLIRYENEEAVDDSQLPKDRFSAERLKGVDSTLKIQPAELGDSAVYLCASSINTGFYGYTFGSGTRLTVV.

The V gene is TRBV6-1, the J gene TRBJ2-7; perhaps TRBD1 as D (6 bases). Germline V CDR1 and CDR2: MNHNS, SASEGT. The CDR3 sequence is 12 residues long. V lost 6 bases and J lost 6, with 12 bases in between. CDR3 bases: TGTGCCAGCAGCATAAACAGGGCCGAGCAGTACTTC. This sequence encodes CASSINRAEQYF.

The chain uses TRBV7-2 and TRBJ1-1; possible D gene TRBD1, 5 bases. The germline gives CDR1 SGHTA, CDR2 FQGNSA. Trimming stripped 4 bases from V and 3 bases from J, with 12 bases between. The CDR3 is 14 amino acids. CDR3 nucleotides: TGTGCCAGCAGCTGGGGGGGTGAAGACACTGAAGCTTTCTTT. It encodes CASSWGGEDTEAFF.

The V call is TRBV11-3, the J call TRBJ1-2; maybe TRBD1 (6 bases). Germline CDR1 reads SGHNT; CDR2 reads YENEEA. The CDR3 runs 19 residues. Trimming took off 2 bases at V and 3 bases at J, with 25 bases between the two ends. The CDR3 DNA follows: TGTGCCAGCAGCTTACACCCCGGGGAAAACAGGGAGTTCGACTATGGCTACACCTTC. Amino acid sequence: CASSLHPGENREFDYGYTF.

This sequence joins TRBV4-3 and TRBJ1-6; D remains ambiguous. CDR3 size: 17 residues. V lost 0 bases to trimming and J lost 4 bases, with 13 bases between them. The germline gives CDR1 LGHNA, CDR2 YSLEER. CDR3 region: CASSQDQRGRYNSPLHF. CDR3 nucleotides: TGCGCCAGCAGCCAAGATCAACGGGGTCGGTATAATTCACCCCTCCACTTT.

This chain joins TRBV7-2 and TRBJ2-3, with D possibly matching TRBD2 (6 bases). Between the trimmed V and J ends, which lost 3 bases and 1 base, there was a span of 11 bases. Germline V gene sequence: CDR1 SGHTA, CDR2 FQGNSA. The CDR3 runs to 15 residues. For the CDR3, the DNA is TGTGCCAGCAGCTTTGGGGGGTTCGGCACAGATACGCAGTATTTT. This codes for CASSFGGFGTDTQYF.

This clone was found once. This chain uses TRBV11-2 with TRBJ1-2; D remains unclear. V was shortened by 5 bases and J by 3 bases, with 13 bases between the two germline ends. The V gene's germline CDR1 is SGHAT and CDR2 FQNNGV. The CDR3 sequence is 14 residues long. CDR3 loop: CASSPTRTDYGYTF. The DNA of the CDR3 is TGTGCCAGCAGCCCGACAAGGACTGACTATGGCTACACCTTC.

The V and J genes are TRBV28 and TRBJ2-7, with TRBD1 identical over 7 bases. From germline, CDR1 is MDHEN and CDR2 SYDVKM. V trimming: 5 bases; J trimming: 3 bases; junction bases outside the gene matches: 13. The CDR3 runs 16 residues. The CDR3 reads CASSPLTGVSDYEQYF. The CDR3 nucleotides read TGTGCCAGCAGTCCTCTTACAGGGGTCTCGGACTACGAGCAGTACTTC.

The chain combines TRBV7-8 with TRBJ1-5, with D uncertain. Trimming removed 1 base at V and 4 bases at J, with 5 bases between. Germline V gene sequence: CDR1 SGHVS, CDR2 FQNEAQ. The CDR3 has 13 residues. CDR3 sequence reads: CASSLGLNQPQHF. In nucleotides, the CDR3 is TGTGCCAGCAGCTTAGGTCTAAATCAGCCCCAGCATTTT.

In its sample, this clone was seen once. The V gene is TRBV9, the J gene TRBJ1-2, with TRBD1 matching over 11 bases. This CDR3 contains 16 residues. With V trimmed by 0 bases and J by 7 bases, 8 bases remained unmatched. CDR1 is SGDLS and CDR2 is YYNGEE in the germline V gene. CDR3 DNA: TGTGCCAGCAGCGTAGTCCTCGGACAGGGGGCGGGTGGCTACACCTTC. It yields the protein CASSVVLGQGAGGYTF. Full variable domain (remainder filled in from reference TRBV9 and TRBJ1-2): DSGVTQTPKHLITATGQRVTLRCSPRSGDLSVYWYQQSLDQGLQFLIQYYNGEERAKGNILERFSAQQFPDLHSELNLSSLELGDSALYFCASSVVLGQGAGGYTFGSGTRLTVV.

This chain joins TRBV30 and TRBJ1-5, with D possibly TRBD1 on 6 matching bases. The germline V and J ends were trimmed by 4 bases and 1 base, with 8 bases remaining between them. Germline V CDR1 and CDR2: GTSNPN, SVGIG (reference sequence). The CDR3 extends over 13 amino acids. The CDR3 protein is CAWNRESNQPQHF. The CDR3 DNA reads TGTGCCTGGAACAGGGAGAGCAATCAGCCCCAGCATTTT.